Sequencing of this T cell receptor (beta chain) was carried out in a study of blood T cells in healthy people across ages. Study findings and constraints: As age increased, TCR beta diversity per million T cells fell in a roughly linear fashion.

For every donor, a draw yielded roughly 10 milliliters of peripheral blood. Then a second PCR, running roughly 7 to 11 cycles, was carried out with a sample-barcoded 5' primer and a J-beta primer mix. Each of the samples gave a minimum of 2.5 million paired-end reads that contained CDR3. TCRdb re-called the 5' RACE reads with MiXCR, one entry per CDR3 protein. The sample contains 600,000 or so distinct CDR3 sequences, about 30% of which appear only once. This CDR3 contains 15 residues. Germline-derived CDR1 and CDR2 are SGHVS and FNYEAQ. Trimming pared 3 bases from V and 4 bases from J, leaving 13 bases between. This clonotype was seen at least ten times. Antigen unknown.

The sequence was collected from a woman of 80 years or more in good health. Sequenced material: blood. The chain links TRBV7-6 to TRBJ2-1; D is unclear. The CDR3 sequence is CASSFRVRGYNEQFF. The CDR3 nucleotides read TGTGCCAGCAGCTTTCGGGTTCGTGGGTACAATGAGCAGTTCTTC. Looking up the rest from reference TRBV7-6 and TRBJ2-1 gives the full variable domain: GAGVSQSPRYKVTKRGQDVALRCDPISGHVSLYWYRQALGQGPEFLTYFNYEAQQDKSGLPNDRFSAERPEGSISTLTIQRTEQRDSAMYRCASSFRVRGYNEQFFGPGTRLTVL.